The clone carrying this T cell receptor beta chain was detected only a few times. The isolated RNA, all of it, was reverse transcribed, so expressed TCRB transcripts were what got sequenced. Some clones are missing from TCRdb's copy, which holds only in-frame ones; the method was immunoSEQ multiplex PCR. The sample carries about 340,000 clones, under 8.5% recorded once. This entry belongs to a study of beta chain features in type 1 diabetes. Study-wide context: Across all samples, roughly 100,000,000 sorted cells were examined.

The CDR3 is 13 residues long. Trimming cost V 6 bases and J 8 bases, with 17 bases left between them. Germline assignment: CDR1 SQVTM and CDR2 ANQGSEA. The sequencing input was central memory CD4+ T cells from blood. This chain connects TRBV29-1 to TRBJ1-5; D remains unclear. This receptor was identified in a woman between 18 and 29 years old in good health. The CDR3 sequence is CSVQRGVGEPQHF. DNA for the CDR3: TGCAGCGTCCAACGCGGGGTGGGAGAGCCCCAGCATTTT.